A selection of T cell receptor beta chains follows, all from one sample in a study of OX40 agonist ivuxolimab in advanced cancers. Sequencing used immunoSEQ multiplex PCR; TCRdb keeps in-frame clones, though not all of them. The repertoire holds approximately 58,000 clones, with approximately 90% as singletons. The sequences come from CD4+ or CD8+ T cells sorted from blood, collected in a trial of the OX40 agonist ivuxolimab. The receptors originated from an adult with an advanced solid tumor such as melanoma, head and neck, liver or kidney cancer. Each CDR3 is given with its conserved first and last residue. D genes are given only for firm matches. Not all rows give a size; the values are once, few, many and, for expanded clones, a class.

cdr3_nt	cdr3_aa	j_call	v_call	clone_size	d_call
TGTGCCATACGACAGTCAGTTTTCTATGGCTACACCTTC	CAIRQSVFYGYTF	TRBJ1-2	TRBV6-1	.	.
TGTGCCAGCAGTCGGACAGGAGCAACTAATGAAAAACTGTTTTTT	CASSRTGATNEKLFF	TRBJ1-4	TRBV6-5	once	TRBD1
TGTGCCAGCAGCTCCTGGACGGGAAACACTGAAGCTTTCTTT	CASSSWTGNTEAFF	TRBJ1-1	TRBV11-3	once	.
TGCGCCAGCAGCCAAGATATATGGGCCCGGGGAGAGACCCAGTACTTC	CASSQDIWARGETQYF	TRBJ2-5	TRBV4-1	.	.
TGCAGCGTGGGGCCCCTTAGGGATGGCTACACCTTC	CSVGPLRDGYTF	TRBJ1-2	TRBV29-1	.	.
TGTGCCAGCAGCTTAGGAGTTAGCGGGAGTACGACAGATACGCAGTATTTT	CASSLGVSGSTTDTQYF	TRBJ2-3	TRBV7-6	.	TRBD2
TGTGCCATCAGTGAACCGGACAGGGTAGAGGACGAGCAGTACTTC	CAISEPDRVEDEQYF	TRBJ2-7	TRBV10-3	.	TRBD1
TGTGCCAGCAGCTCCAGCGGTAGCGGGAGGAGCTCCTACGAGCAGTACTTC	CASSSSGSGRSSYEQYF	TRBJ2-7	TRBV7-2	few	TRBD2
TGTGCCAGCAGTTTGGGGGTAGGCGGGGGGAGCTCCTACAATGAGCAGTTCTTC	CASSLGVGGGSSYNEQFF	TRBJ2-1	TRBV28	.	TRBD2
TGTGCCAGCACCCAGCAGTCTGATGGACAGACCGAAGAGACCCAGTACTTC	CASTQQSDGQTEETQYF	TRBJ2-5	TRBV2	.	.
TGTGCCAGCACACAACAGGGTCGAGCCGGGGAGCTGTTTTTT	CASTQQGRAGELFF	TRBJ2-2	TRBV27	.	.
TGTGCCAGCAGCCTGGGGGACAATGAGCAGTTCTTC	CASSLGDNEQFF	TRBJ2-1	TRBV6-6	.	.
TGTGCCAGAAGCTTGAAGACTACAGGTTACAATGAGCAGTTCTTC	CARSLKTTGYNEQFF	TRBJ2-1	TRBV5-3	.	.
TGTGCCAGTAGCGATACTAGCGGGAGGGCACGTGGGTCCGAGCAGTACTTC	CASSDTSGRARGSEQYF	TRBJ2-7	TRBV19	.	TRBD2
TGTGCCAGCAGTGAAGCAAGCCTCCTAAGCACAGATACGCAGTATTTT	CASSEASLLSTDTQYF	TRBJ2-3	TRBV6-1	.	.
TGTGCCAGCAGCTTAGGGACAGGCGGTTCGCCCCAGCATTTT	CASSLGTGGSPQHF	TRBJ1-5	TRBV13	.	.
TGTGCCATCAGGGACGGGACGTCCTACGAGCAGTACTTC	CAIRDGTSYEQYF	TRBJ2-7	TRBV10-3	few	.
TGTGCCAGCAGAGGTGACGGAGACACTGAAGCTTTCTTT	CASRGDGDTEAFF	TRBJ1-1	TRBV28	.	.
TGTGCCAGCAGTTTCCTCATAGCCCCCTTAAACGGAAGCACAGATACGCAGTATTTT	CASSFLIAPLNGSTDTQYF	TRBJ2-3	TRBV28	.	.
TGTGCCAGCACCCCGGGAGGCTCCTACGAGCAGTACTTC	CASTPGGSYEQYF	TRBJ2-7	TRBV6-1	.	TRBD2
TGTGCCAGCAGGGGTACAGGGAGCTCCTACAATGAGCAGTTCTTC	CASRGTGSSYNEQFF	TRBJ2-1	TRBV28	.	.
TGCAGCGTTTACTTTTCGGCGGTCGAGCAGTTCTTC	CSVYFSAVEQFF	TRBJ2-1	TRBV29-1	.	.
TGTGCCAGCAGTGAGTGGGCAGGGGGCGGATATGAGGACGAGCAGTACTTC	CASSEWAGGGYEDEQYF	TRBJ2-7	TRBV2	.	TRBD1